These T cell receptor beta chains were read from a single sample in a study of T and B cells in COVID-19 patients. TCRdb analysed the multiplex PCR reads with MiXCR anew, one entry per CDR3 protein. The data show approximately 11,000 distinct CDR3 sequences, around 30% seen once. The material sequenced was blood. Receptor source: a human donor who had recovered from COVID-19. Both conserved end residues are part of each CDR3. A D gene is named only where the DNA matches it firmly. The size of a clone is reported for some rows only, either as once, few or many, or as a class for expanded clones.

CDR3 | DNA | length | size | V | D | J
CASRGAAYNEQFF | TGTGCCAGCAGGGGAGCCGCTTACAATGAGCAGTTCTTC | 13 | many | TRBV19 | NA | TRBJ2-1
CVTSRARSRGTSVQDTQYF | TGTGTCACCAGCAGAGCTCGATCCCGAGGGACTAGCGTCCAAGATACGCAGTATTTT | 19 | once | TRBV15 | TRBD2 | TRBJ2-3
CASSIAGGLYNEQFF | TGTGCCAGCAGCATAGCGGGAGGCCTCTACAATGAGCAGTTCTTC | 15 | NA | TRBV6-2/TRBV6-3 | TRBD2 | TRBJ2-1
CASSPFRQGRNQPQHF | TGTGCCAGCTCACCTTTCAGACAGGGCAGGAATCAGCCCCAGCATTTT | 16 | NA | TRBV18 | TRBD1 | TRBJ1-5
CASSLRGYEQYF | TGTGCCAGCAGCTTAAGGGGCTACGAGCAGTACTTC | 12 | NA | TRBV5-6 | NA | TRBJ2-7
CATTSPNEGELFF | TGTGCCACCACCTCCCCTAACGAAGGGGAGCTGTTTTTT | 13 | few | TRBV24-1 | NA | TRBJ2-2
CASSIGSTSYEQYF | TGTGCCAGTAGTATCGGATCCACAAGTTACGAGCAGTACTTC | 14 | NA | TRBV19 | NA | TRBJ2-7
CASSSHPLSSTDTQYF | TGTGCCAGCAGCTCCCACCCGCTATCTAGCACAGATACGCAGTATTTT | 16 | NA | TRBV7-2 | NA | TRBJ2-3
CASSLISAGELFF | TGTGCCAGCAGCTTGATCAGCGCCGGGGAGCTGTTTTTT | 13 | once | TRBV11-3 | NA | TRBJ2-2
CASSPFSLHRVSAYNEQFF | TGTGCCAGCTCACCTTTTAGCCTTCACAGGGTATCGGCCTACAATGAGCAGTTCTTC | 19 | NA | TRBV18 | NA | TRBJ2-1
CASSRDRDNSPLHF | TGTGCCAGCTCACGGGACAGAGATAATTCACCCCTCCACTTT | 14 | NA | TRBV18 | TRBD1 | TRBJ1-6
CASSYFREGGYEQYF | TGTGCCAGCAGTTACTTCCGGGAGGGAGGCTACGAGCAGTACTTC | 15 | few | TRBV6-2/TRBV6-3 | TRBD2 | TRBJ2-7
CASSLIGVETQYF | TGCGCCAGCAGCTTGATTGGGGTGGAGACCCAGTACTTC | 13 | NA | TRBV5-1 | NA | TRBJ2-5
CASSYQYGYTF | TGTGCCAGCAGTTACCAATATGGCTACACCTTC | 11 | few | TRBV6-2/TRBV6-3 | NA | TRBJ1-2
CASSSQSAQGAYGYTF | TGTGCCAGCAGTTCCCAGTCGGCTCAGGGGGCGTATGGCTACACCTTC | 16 | few | TRBV27 | TRBD1 | TRBJ1-2
CASSAITGELFF | TGTGCCAGCAGCGCTATCACCGGGGAGCTGTTTTTT | 12 | medium-sized | TRBV5-6 | NA | TRBJ2-2
CASRPLQGAGAKTQYF | TGTGCCAGCAGACCTTTACAGGGGGCAGGGGCAAAGACCCAGTACTTC | 16 | NA | TRBV6-5 | TRBD1 | TRBJ2-5
CASSRLGLAGGSYEQYF | TGTGCCAGCAGCCGATTGGGACTAGCGGGAGGATCCTACGAGCAGTACTTC | 17 | NA | TRBV5-3 | TRBD2 | TRBJ2-7
CASSKGGAGGAYEKLFF | TGTGCCAGCAGCAAGGGTGGGGCAGGGGGCGCATATGAAAAACTGTTTTTT | 17 | NA | TRBV5-4 | TRBD1 | TRBJ1-4
CASSFWDGGRNSYEQYF | TGTGCCAGCAGCTTTTGGGATGGCGGGAGGAACTCCTACGAGCAGTACTTC | 17 | NA | TRBV7-9 | TRBD2 | TRBJ2-7
CASSLSGPGGLPQHF | TGTGCCAGCAGTTTATCTGGGCCCGGGGGCTTGCCCCAGCATTTT | 15 | NA | TRBV27 | NA | TRBJ1-5
CASSFGVAKNIQYF | TGTGCCAGCAGCTTCGGAGTAGCCAAAAACATTCAGTACTTC | 14 | once | TRBV13 | NA | TRBJ2-4
CASSLVNTYTEAFF | TGTGCCAGCAGCTTAGTGAACACGTACACTGAAGCTTTCTTT | 14 | few | TRBV13 | NA | TRBJ1-1
CASSPPATSGRISSYNEQFF | TGTGCCAGCAGCCCCCCCGCGACTAGCGGGAGGATCAGTTCCTACAATGAGCAGTTCTTC | 20 | NA | TRBV7-9 | TRBD2 | TRBJ2-1
CASSLRVEDHYGYTF | TGTGCCAGCAGTTTAAGGGTGGAGGACCACTATGGCTACACCTTC | 15 | few | TRBV27 | NA | TRBJ1-2
CSVEGEGQETQYF | TGCAGCGTTGAAGGGGAGGGCCAAGAGACCCAGTACTTC | 13 | medium-sized | TRBV29-1 | TRBD2 | TRBJ2-5
CGTRLGVSSNDEQYF | TGTGGCACCCGGCTTGGGGTGAGTTCGAACGACGAGCAGTACTTC | 15 | few | TRBV10-3 | NA | TRBJ2-7
CASSQALAGVGEQFF | TGTGCCAGCAGCCAAGCTCTAGCGGGAGTTGGGGAGCAGTTCTTC | 15 | NA | TRBV14 | TRBD2 | TRBJ2-1
CATSDRRTRTDTQYF | TGTGCCACCAGTGATCGTCGGACGAGAACAGATACGCAGTATTTT | 15 | NA | TRBV24-1 | NA | TRBJ2-3
CASSTGVTNVLTF | TGTGCCAGCAGCACAGGGGTTACCAACGTCCTGACTTTC | 13 | few | TRBV12-3/TRBV12-4 | TRBD1 | TRBJ2-6
CAIKGGAFTDTQYF | TGTGCCATCAAGGGCGGGGCCTTCACAGATACGCAGTATTTT | 14 | NA | TRBV10-3 | NA | TRBJ2-3
CASSVMYGRSDTQYF | TGTGCCAGCAGCGTTATGTACGGGAGATCAGATACGCAGTATTTT | 15 | NA | TRBV6-4 | NA | TRBJ2-3
CASSYSEGLEQYF | TGTGCCAGCAGTTACTCGGAGGGGCTCGAGCAGTACTTC | 13 | NA | TRBV6-6 | NA | TRBJ2-7
CASSEPGLAGTGELFF | TGTGCCAGCAGTGAACCGGGACTAGCGGGCACCGGGGAGCTGTTTTTT | 16 | NA | TRBV6-5 | TRBD2 | TRBJ2-2
CASRGTINQPQHF | TGTGCCAGCCGGGGGACGATCAATCAGCCCCAGCATTTT | 13 | NA | TRBV6-1 | NA | TRBJ1-5
CASSSILAGKETQYF | TGTGCCAGCAGCTCCATACTAGCGGGGAAAGAGACCCAGTACTTC | 15 | few | TRBV7-2 | TRBD2 | TRBJ2-5
CASSQRGGANEKLFF | TGCGCCAGCAGCCAAAGGGGGGGCGCTAATGAAAAACTGTTTTTT | 15 | few | TRBV4-3 | NA | TRBJ1-4
CASSPLSSYEQYF | TGTGCCAGCTCACCCTTGAGCTCCTACGAGCAGTACTTC | 13 | many | TRBV18 | NA | TRBJ2-7
CASSYRQGEVNTEAFF | TGTGCCAGCAGTTACAGGCAGGGGGAAGTGAACACTGAAGCTTTCTTT | 16 | NA | TRBV6-2/TRBV6-3 | TRBD1 | TRBJ1-1
CASSDGSGSGNTIYF | TGTGCCAGCAGTGATGGGTCGGGGTCCGGAAACACCATATATTTT | 15 | few | TRBV5-5 | NA | TRBJ1-3
CASSLDLEDTQYF | TGTGCCAGCAGCTTAGACCTAGAGGATACGCAGTATTTT | 13 | few | TRBV7-6 | NA | TRBJ2-3
CASSPGGEQAGELFF | TGTGCCAGCTCACCAGGAGGGGAACAAGCCGGGGAGCTGTTTTTT | 15 | NA | TRBV18 | NA | TRBJ2-2
CASSLGTSGRAKETQYF | TGCGCCAGCAGCTTGGGGACTAGCGGGAGGGCTAAGGAGACCCAGTACTTC | 17 | NA | TRBV5-1 | TRBD2 | TRBJ2-5
CASTGEANNEQFF | TGTGCCAGCACCGGCGAGGCTAACAATGAGCAGTTCTTC | 13 | medium-sized | TRBV6-5 | NA | TRBJ2-1
CASSRRGAGANVLTF | TGTGCCAGCTCACGCAGGGGAGCTGGGGCCAACGTCCTGACTTTC | 15 | NA | TRBV18 | NA | TRBJ2-6
CASSLGLAGQGEQYF | TGTGCCAGCTCCCTCGGACTAGCGGGCCAGGGGGAGCAGTACTTC | 15 | NA | TRBV18 | TRBD2 | TRBJ2-7
CASSTVGVSNQPQHF | TGTGCCAGTAGTACGGTTGGGGTATCCAATCAGCCCCAGCATTTT | 15 | few | TRBV19 | NA | TRBJ1-5
CASSLGGAYNEQFF | TGCGCCAGCAGCTTGGGAGGAGCTTACAATGAGCAGTTCTTC | 14 | many | TRBV5-1 | NA | TRBJ2-1
CASSRTTEAFF | TGTGCCAGCAGCAGGACCACTGAAGCTTTCTTT | 11 | NA | TRBV7-9 | NA | TRBJ1-1
CASSSPSAFLYNEQFF | TGTGCCAGCAGCTCCCCTAGCGCGTTTCTTTACAATGAGCAGTTCTTC | 16 | large | TRBV7-6 | NA | TRBJ2-1
CASSSTLGTSRGYTF | TGTGCCAGCAGTTCCACTCTCGGGACTTCAAGGGGCTACACCTTC | 15 | few | TRBV6-5 | NA | TRBJ1-2
CSARTGARGQYF | TGCAGCGCCCGGACAGGGGCAAGGGGGCAGTACTTC | 12 | medium-sized | TRBV29-1 | TRBD1 | TRBJ2-7
CASSYSIEGLANTEAFF | TGTGCCAGCAGTTACTCGATCGAGGGTTTGGCGAACACTGAAGCTTTCTTT | 17 | NA | TRBV6-5 | NA | TRBJ1-1
CASSPSSGGARELFF | TGTGCCAGCTCACCATCCAGCGGGGGGGCCCGGGAGCTGTTTTTT | 15 | medium-sized | TRBV18 | TRBD2 | TRBJ2-2
CASSYSEENTEAFF | TGTGCCAGCAGTTACTCCGAAGAGAACACTGAAGCTTTCTTT | 14 | NA | TRBV6-5 | NA | TRBJ1-1